This note documents a single T cell receptor (beta chain) sequence. The antigen is undetermined. The data derive from a study of beta chain features in type 1 diabetes. General study points: Whatever favoring of shorter templates PCR might show would apply equally to patients and controls. Across all four CD4+ subsets, people with type 1 diabetes showed modestly shorter TCRB CDR3s. Researchers could not determine here whether HLA type influences TCRB rearrangement.

The sequenced template was cDNA made from the entire isolated RNA. The method was immunoSEQ multiplex PCR; TCRdb's version includes in-frame clones alone and lacks a portion of them. The repertoire holds some 160,000 clones, around 9% seen once, with 0.7% in the top ten. Trimming removed 6 bases from V and 6 bases from J; junction bases left unmatched: 13. The CDR3 extends over 16 amino acids. In germline, CDR1 is KGHSH, CDR2 LQKENI. Each of the sorted populations had a purity greater than 98%. The source material was central memory CD4+ T cells from blood. This clonotype originated in a woman aged 30 to 39 with type 1 diabetes. V usage is TRBV18 and J usage is TRBJ2-1; 8 positions agree with TRBD2. In DNA, the CDR3 is TGTGCCAGCTCTCCCCCGGGGAGCGGGAGATTCAATGAGCAGTTCTTC. This encodes CASSPPGSGRFNEQFF.